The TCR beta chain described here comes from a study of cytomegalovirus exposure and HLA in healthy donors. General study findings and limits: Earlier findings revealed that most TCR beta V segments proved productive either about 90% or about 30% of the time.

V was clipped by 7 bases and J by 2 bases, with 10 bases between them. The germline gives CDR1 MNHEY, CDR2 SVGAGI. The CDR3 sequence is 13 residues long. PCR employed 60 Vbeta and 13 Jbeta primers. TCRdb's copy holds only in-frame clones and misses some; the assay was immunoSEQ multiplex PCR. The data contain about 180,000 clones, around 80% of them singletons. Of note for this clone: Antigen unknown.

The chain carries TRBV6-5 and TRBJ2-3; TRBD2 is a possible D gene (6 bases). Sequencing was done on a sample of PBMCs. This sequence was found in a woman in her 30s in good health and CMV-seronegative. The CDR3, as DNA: TGTGCCAGCATTCGGAGGGCCACAGATACGCAGTATTTT. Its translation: CASIRRATDTQYF.